One T cell receptor (beta chain) is described in this entry. What it recognizes is unknown. The sample comes from a study of OX40 agonist ivuxolimab in advanced cancers. Across the study: Recorded diagnoses for dose-escalation patients were hepatocellular carcinoma, melanoma, renal cell or head and neck cancer. The dose-escalation cohort was about 80% male, with a mean age of 60 years, ranging roughly 23 to 85.

Data came from immunoSEQ multiplex PCR; TCRdb stores just in-frame clones and leaves some out. The sample carries approximately 76,000 clones, roughly 86% recorded once. Study-level results: Blood T cells, both CD4+ and CD8+, expanded clonally by week 6 at 0.1 to 3.0 mg/kg.

Germline lookup yields CDR1 MDHEN and CDR2 SYDVKM. J lost 2 bases, V lost 2 bases, and 0 bases had no gene match. CDR3 length equals 15 residues. The sample consisted of CD4+ or CD8+ T cells sorted from blood, taken in a trial of the OX40 agonist ivuxolimab. This sequence originates from an adult with an advanced solid tumor such as melanoma, head and neck, liver or kidney cancer. The genes are TRBV28 and TRBJ2-7; 13 positions agree with TRBD2. CDR3 sequence (DNA): TGTGCCAGCAGTTTAACTAGCGGGAGGGCCTACGAGCAGTACTTC. It encodes CASSLTSGRAYEQYF.